These 25 T cell receptor beta chains came from one sample sequenced in a study of T cell changes during pregnancy in multiple sclerosis. Assay: immunoSEQ multiplex PCR; the TCRdb copy retains only in-frame clones and omits some. The sample carries 75,000 to 85,000 clones, 93% recorded once. Here the sequenced sample was peripheral blood, taken in the second trimester of pregnancy. These receptors all come from a female donor with multiple sclerosis, enrolled in a pregnancy study.

The V call is TRBV18, the J call TRBJ2-5; D gene unclear. Trimming took off 3 bases at V and 5 bases at J, with 10 bases between the two ends. This CDR3 contains 13 residues. Germline V CDR1 and CDR2: KGHSH, LQKENI. The CDR3 DNA follows: TGTGCCAGCTCACCCCCCCCCTCGGAGACCCAGTACTTC. It is translated as CASSPPPSETQYF. Full variable domain (missing parts from reference TRBV18 and TRBJ2-5): NAGVMQNPRHLVRRRGQEARLRCSPMKGHSHVYWYRQLPEEGLKFMVYLQKENIIDESGMPKERFSAEFPKEGPSILRIQQVVRGDSAAYFCASSPPPSETQYFGPGTRLLVL.

The chain joins TRBV2 to TRBJ2-1, with 9 bases aligning to TRBD2. This CDR3 is 14 amino acids long. The V and J ends lost 11 bases and 5 bases, in that order; junction bases with no gene match: 10. Germline values: CDR1 SNHLY, CDR2 FYNNEI. CDR3 loop: CAGLSGGSHNEQFF. The CDR3 nucleotides are TGTGCCGGCTTAAGCGGGGGGTCCCACAATGAGCAGTTCTTC.

This chain connects TRBV18 to TRBJ2-1; 10 nucleotides match TRBD2. Trimming removed 8 bases from V and 4 bases from J; junction bases left unmatched: 8. The CDR3 runs 15 residues. The V gene's germline CDR1 is KGHSH and CDR2 LQKENI. The CDR3 is CASRQAAGGYNEQFF. The CDR3 nucleotides are TGTGCCAGCCGCCAAGCAGCGGGAGGGTACAATGAGCAGTTCTTC.

The chain combines TRBV5-5 with TRBJ2-3; D gene uncertain. V dropped 4 bases and J dropped 5 bases, with 17 bases sitting between them. The CDR3 spans 15 residues. Per the germline V gene, CDR1 is SGHKS and CDR2 is YYEKEE (reference sequence). The DNA of the CDR3 is TGTGCCAGCAGCCTACACCCTACGAGGATAGATACGCAGTATTTT. Translated: CASSLHPTRIDTQYF. Based on the CDR3 plus reference TRBV5-5 and TRBJ2-3, the full variable domain is DAGVTQSPTHLIKTRGQQVTLRCSPISGHKSVSWYQQVLGQGPQFIFQYYEKEERGRGNFPDRFSARQFPNYSSELNVNALLLGDSALYLCASSLHPTRIDTQYFGPGTRLTVL.

The rearrangement links TRBV2 to TRBJ1-1; the match to TRBD1 covers 8 bases. The CDR3 has 15 residues. Per the germline V gene, CDR1 is SNHLY and CDR2 is FYNNEI. V lost 3 bases, J lost 6 bases, and 9 bases stayed unmatched. As DNA, the CDR3 is TGTGCCAGCAGTGACCTTGGACAGGGCGTACCTGAAGCTTTCTTT. The encoded protein is CASSDLGQGVPEAFF.

The V and J genes are TRBV7-2 and TRBJ2-7; 10 positions agree with TRBD1. The junction had 12 bases not matched to a gene; V was cut back by 4 bases and J by 3 bases. CDR3 size: 17 residues. The V gene's germline CDR1 is SGHTA and CDR2 FQGNSA. CDR3 sequence (DNA): TGTGCCAGCAGCTGGAGGACAGGGGGAAAACGGTTCTACGAGCAGTACTTC. Its protein product is CASSWRTGGKRFYEQYF.

The chain carries TRBV19 and TRBJ2-5; no clear D. The V gene lost 8 bases and the J gene lost 2 bases, with 6 bases spanning the gap. The CDR3 is made up of 11 amino acids. Germline V CDR1 and CDR2: LNHDA, SQIVND (reference sequence). CDR3 coding DNA: TGTGCCAGTCAACAGCAAGAGACCCAGTACTTC. Amino acids: CASQQQETQYF.

The chain uses TRBV11-2 and TRBJ2-1, with D perhaps matching TRBD1 (5 bases). CDR1 SGHAT and CDR2 FQNNGV come from the germline V gene. There are 16 residues in the CDR3. The ends were cut back, 5 bases at V and 3 bases at J, with 17 bases in the middle. The CDR3, as DNA: TGTGCCAGCAGCAAGCCGTTGGGGCCTAACTACAATGAGCAGTTCTTC. Translating it yields CASSKPLGPNYNEQFF.

The rearrangement links TRBV2 to TRBJ2-7; D is unclear. Germline V CDR1 and CDR2: SNHLY, FYNNEI. CDR3 size: 13 residues. Trimming pared 6 bases from V and 1 base from J, leaving 10 bases between. CDR3: CASRFGFSYEQYF. CDR3 DNA: TGTGCCAGCAGATTCGGGTTTTCCTACGAGCAGTACTTC.

The V gene is TRBV7-9, the J gene TRBJ1-4; D call uncertain. CDR1 and CDR2 from the germline V gene are SEHNR and FQNEAQ (reference sequence). V was shortened by 3 bases and J by 4 bases, with 9 bases between the two germline ends. The CDR3 contains 14 residues. CDR3 region: CASSFSENNEKLFF. The CDR3 DNA is TGTGCCAGCAGCTTTTCCGAGAATAATGAAAAACTGTTTTTT.

The CDR3 reads CASSKDRRNNQPQHF. The CDR3 coding sequence is TGTGCCAGCAGTAAGGACAGGAGGAACAATCAGCCCCAGCATTTT. The chain has TRBV6-5 and TRBJ1-5; 7 bases map to TRBD1. Germline V gives CDR1 MNHEY, CDR2 SVGAGI. The CDR3 covers 15 residues. Trimming took 5 bases from V and 3 from J; bases not matched to a gene: 7.

A remark on this clone: A read error may account for a junction end that differs from germline. The chain's CDR3 is CASSLVSVSETQYF. In DNA form, the CDR3 reads TGTGCTAGCAGCTTAGTTTCGGTATCGGAGACCCAGTACTTC. The gene calls are TRBV7-7 and TRBJ2-5; D not resolved. There are 14 residues in the CDR3. Germline loops: CDR1 SSHAT, CDR2 FNYEAQ (reference sequence).

The rearrangement joins TRBV11-2 to TRBJ1-1; no reliable D call. Germline V CDR1 and CDR2: SGHAT, FQNNGV. This CDR3 is 12 amino acids long. Trimming stripped 8 bases from V and 14 bases from J, with 21 bases between. CDR3 in DNA: TGTGCCAGCTCCCCCGGCGGCCTGGGTTCGTTCTTT. Its translation is CASSPGGLGSFF.

The chain carries TRBV7-9 and TRBJ1-1; D call uncertain. CDR3 size: 15 residues. Germline assignment: CDR1 SEHNR and CDR2 FQNEAQ (reference sequence). V was clipped by 5 bases and J by 1 base, with 14 bases between them. The CDR3 DNA follows: TGTGCCAGCAGCCGAAGCGGCGGATCGAACACTGAAGCTTTCTTT. Its translation: CASSRSGGSNTEAFF.

The chain couples TRBV27 to TRBJ2-7; 8 nucleotides match TRBD1. The CDR3 extends over 15 amino acids. V lost 5 bases and J lost 2; bases outside the gene matches: 8. Germline V lookup: CDR1 MNHEY, CDR2 SMNVEV (reference sequence). The chain's CDR3 is CASSVIGTGPYEQYF. The CDR3 DNA reads as TGTGCCAGCAGTGTGATCGGGACAGGACCCTACGAGCAGTACTTC.

In DNA form, the CDR3 reads TGCGCCAGCAGCCAAGGACTCCGGGGGAATGAGCAGTTCTTC. Translating it yields CASSQGLRGNEQFF. The chain combines TRBV4-1 with TRBJ2-1; D may be TRBD2 (6 bases). The V gene's germline CDR1 is MGHRA and CDR2 YSYEKL. This CDR3 has 14 amino acids. V was shortened by 1 base and J by 7 bases, with 11 bases between the two germline ends.

V and J are TRBV4-1 and TRBJ1-6; no reliable D call. Germline assignment: CDR1 MGHRA and CDR2 YSYEKL. The CDR3 covers 12 residues. V was pared by 6 bases and J by 6 bases, with 6 bases between. The CDR3: CASSFVNSPLHF. The DNA of the CDR3 is TGCGCCAGCAGTTTCGTTAATTCACCCCTCCACTTT.

CDR3 amino acids: CASSPPSRQEQYF. The CDR3 DNA follows: TGTGCCAGCAGCCCCCCTTCTCGTCAGGAGCAGTACTTC. V gene TRBV28 combines with J gene TRBJ2-7; the D is unclear. The CDR3 is made up of 13 amino acids. In germline, CDR1 is MDHEN, CDR2 SYDVKM. V lost 6 bases and J 7 bases, leaving 16 bases between the germline ends.

V usage is TRBV29-1 and J usage is TRBJ1-2, with 7 positions matching TRBD1. After removal of 2 bases from V and 5 bases from J, the junction contained 20 bases not matched to a gene. This CDR3 is built from 18 residues. The V gene's germline CDR1 is SQVTM and CDR2 ANQGSEA. CDR3 in amino acids: CSVEIERGQGGPPYGYTF. The CDR3 coding sequence is TGCAGCGTTGAAATCGAGAGGGGACAAGGGGGCCCTCCTTATGGCTACACCTTC.

The chain has TRBV19 and TRBJ2-5; 11 positions match TRBD1. The CDR3 runs 15 residues. The V segment lost 6 bases and the J segment 7 bases; nucleotides outside the gene matches: 10. Germline lookup yields CDR1 LNHDA and CDR2 SQIVND (reference sequence). DNA of the CDR3: TGTGCCAGTAGAGGGGGGACAGGGGGTTCGCGGACCCAGTACTTC. Protein: CASRGGTGGSRTQYF.

The chain recombines TRBV2 with TRBJ1-3; no reliable D call. V lost 4 bases, J lost 10 bases, and 5 bases lay in between. Germline V gene sequence: CDR1 SNHLY, CDR2 FYNNEI. The CDR3 runs 10 residues. In nucleotides, the CDR3 is TGTGCCAGCAGTGTTCAGACCATATATTTT. Residues: CASSVQTIYF.

This rearrangement joins TRBV6-4 to TRBJ2-2; the match to TRBD2 covers 11 bases. CDR1 is MRHNA, CDR2 SNTAGT, per germline. Trimming cost V 6 bases and J 1 base; bases outside gene matches: 1. The CDR3 runs to 15 residues. The CDR3 nucleotides read TGTGCCAGCAGCACTAGCGGGGGGAACACCGGGGAGCTGTTTTTT. It specifies CASSTSGGNTGELFF.

The chain employs TRBV6-6 and TRBJ2-1, with D tentatively TRBD2 (7 bases). CDR1 is MNHNY and CDR2 is SVGAGI in the germline V gene (reference sequence). V was clipped by 7 bases and J by 2 bases, with 9 bases between them. CDR3 size: 13 residues. The CDR3: CASTGGAYNEQFF. The CDR3 DNA is TGTGCCAGCACGGGGGGCGCCTACAATGAGCAGTTCTTC.

The genes are TRBV7-6 and TRBJ2-3; D call uncertain. This CDR3 contains 13 residues. Trimming removed 1 base from V and 6 bases from J, with 8 bases in between. Germline CDR1 and CDR2: SGHVS and FNYEAQ. CDR3 nucleotide sequence: TGTGCCAGCAGCTTAGGACTGCGGGATACGCAGTATTTT. Its translation is CASSLGLRDTQYF.

V usage is TRBV11-1 and J usage is TRBJ2-7, with D unclear. The CDR3 loop spans 16 amino acids. The V end was cut by 6 bases, the J end by 2 bases, with 20 bases between. Looked up from germline, CDR1 is SGHAT and CDR2 is FQDESV (reference sequence). CDR3 amino acids: CASRFMAEGGPYEQYF. DNA of the CDR3: TGTGCCAGCAGATTTATGGCGGAAGGTGGCCCCTACGAGCAGTACTTC.